This is a list of T cell receptor beta chains from one sample in a study of blood T cell repertoires in COVID-19. Data came from immunoSEQ multiplex PCR; TCRdb stores just in-frame clones and leaves some out. The table has under 250,000 clones, roughly 85% seen once. Sequencing was done on a sample of PBMCs or T cells enriched from blood (not recorded which). Receptor source: a woman between 35 and 50 years old who had been exposed to COVID-19. CDR3s include the opening cysteine and the closing phenylalanine or tryptophan. Fields, in order: clone size, J gene, D gene, CDR3 length, V gene, CDR3 protein, CDR3 DNA. D genes are given only for firm matches. Only part of the rows carry a size: once, few, many, or a class if the clone is expanded.

>.|TRBJ1-1|.|16|TRBV9
CASSVAFGGKGTEAFF
TGTGCCAGCAGCGTAGCGTTCGGGGGAAAAGGCACTGAAGCTTTCTTT
>.|TRBJ1-2|TRBD1|15|TRBV11-2
CASSSLDRGEDGYTF
TGTGCCAGCAGCTCACTGGACAGGGGAGAGGATGGCTACACCTTC
>.|TRBJ2-7|TRBD2|15|TRBV5-1
CASRALASSSYEQYF
TGCGCCAGCAGAGCACTAGCGTCGAGCTCCTACGAGCAGTACTTC
>.|TRBJ2-7|.|14|TRBV5-1
CASSLPQGSNEQYF
TGCGCCAGCAGCTTGCCCCAGGGTTCCAACGAGCAGTACTTC
>.|TRBJ2-1|TRBD2|17|TRBV2
CASSEAGAGSSYNEQFF
TGTGCCAGCAGTGAAGCGGGAGCGGGGAGCTCCTACAATGAGCAGTTCTTC
>.|TRBJ1-5|.|13|TRBV12-3/TRBV12-4
CASSRGGGLAQHF
TGTGCCAGCAGCCGGGGCGGGGGCTTGGCCCAGCATTTT
>.|TRBJ1-1|TRBD1|14|TRBV15
CATSRGQGGTEAFF
TGTGCCACCAGCAGAGGACAGGGTGGCACTGAAGCTTTCTTT
>.|TRBJ2-7|.|14|TRBV14
CASSPQTGSYEQYF
TGTGCCAGCAGCCCACAGACAGGTTCCTACGAGCAGTACTTC
>few|TRBJ1-2|.|11|TRBV29-1
CSRYASNGYTF
TGCAGCCGGTATGCCTCGAATGGCTACACCTTC
>.|TRBJ2-1|TRBD1|14|TRBV7-2
CASSLDRDYNEQFF
TGTGCCAGCAGCTTGGACAGGGACTACAATGAGCAGTTCTTC
>.|TRBJ2-7|TRBD1|13|TRBV7-6
CASSLKGAGEQYF
TGTGCCAGCAGCTTAAAGGGGGCGGGTGAGCAGTACTTC
>.|TRBJ1-5|TRBD1|17|TRBV10-3
CAISEAGTVHSNQPQHF
TGTGCCATCAGTGAGGCCGGGACAGTTCATAGCAATCAGCCCCAGCATTTT
>.|TRBJ2-1|TRBD2|12|TRBV27
CASSPGGNEQFF
TGTGCCAGCAGCCCCGGGGGGAATGAGCAGTTCTTC
>.|TRBJ1-1|.|14|TRBV3-1/TRBV3-2
CASSQVQFRAEAFF
TGTGCCAGCAGCCAAGTCCAATTCCGGGCTGAAGCTTTCTTT
>.|TRBJ1-3|.|15|TRBV2
CASSPGGASGNTIYF
TGTGCCAGCAGCCCTGGGGGCGCATCGGGAAACACCATATATTTT
>.|TRBJ2-1|TRBD2|14|TRBV2
CASSLDGAGVEQFF
TGTGCCAGCAGTTTGGATGGGGCGGGGGTAGAGCAGTTCTTC
>.|TRBJ1-3|.|14|TRBV6-6
CASSNPGNGNTIYF
TGTGCCAGCTCCAACCCCGGGAACGGAAACACCATATATTTT
>.|TRBJ1-1|TRBD1|13|TRBV29-1
CSVGDRGFTEAFF
TGCAGCGTAGGGGACAGGGGGTTTACTGAAGCTTTCTTT
>.|TRBJ2-4|TRBD2|16|TRBV7-2
CASSLTSGGAGNIQYF
TGTGCCAGCAGCTTAACTAGCGGGGGGGCCGGAAACATTCAGTACTTC
>.|TRBJ1-1|.|14|TRBV7-2
CASSGGGRRTEAFF
TGTGCCAGCAGCGGCGGTGGTAGGCGCACTGAAGCTTTCTTT
>.|TRBJ1-1|.|13|TRBV29-1
CSAGREVRTEAFF
TGCAGCGCAGGACGGGAGGTAAGGACTGAAGCTTTCTTT
>.|TRBJ1-1|.|15|TRBV19
CASSADRPSRPEAFF
TGTGCCAGTAGTGCGGACAGACCTTCACGTCCTGAAGCTTTCTTT
>.|TRBJ2-2|.|13|TRBV29-1
CSVERTLTGELFF
TGCAGCGTTGAGCGTACCCTCACCGGGGAGCTGTTTTTT